This note documents a single T cell receptor (beta chain) sequence. This entry belongs to a study of blood T cell repertoires in COVID-19. About the research overall: Collection of acute and convalescent COVID-19 samples took place in the United States, Italy and Spain. Sample material is recorded as cDNA or gDNA derived from T cells, B-cell-depleted T cells, or PBMCs.

In the study's own analysis: Reference gene primer amplification in the assay estimated nucleated cell counts. Assay: immunoSEQ multiplex PCR; the TCRdb copy retains only in-frame clones and omits some. V, J and clone size were drawn from that table, and D and trimming were deduced from the DNA. There are approximately 150,000 clones in the sample; about 80% occur only once, and approximately 4.6% lies in the top ten. V was shortened by 7 bases and J by 5 bases, with 13 bases between the two germline ends. Germline V gene data show CDR1 as SQVTM and CDR2 as ANQGSEA. The CDR3 runs 12 residues. The sequence was obtained from a human donor in a cohort sampled during active COVID-19. The chain carries TRBV29-1 and TRBJ2-3; D perhaps matches TRBD2 (6 bases). Sample: peripheral blood. The CDR3 spells CSARDFEDTQYF. Here the CDR3 DNA reads TGCAGCGCCCGGGACTTTGAAGATACGCAGTATTTT.